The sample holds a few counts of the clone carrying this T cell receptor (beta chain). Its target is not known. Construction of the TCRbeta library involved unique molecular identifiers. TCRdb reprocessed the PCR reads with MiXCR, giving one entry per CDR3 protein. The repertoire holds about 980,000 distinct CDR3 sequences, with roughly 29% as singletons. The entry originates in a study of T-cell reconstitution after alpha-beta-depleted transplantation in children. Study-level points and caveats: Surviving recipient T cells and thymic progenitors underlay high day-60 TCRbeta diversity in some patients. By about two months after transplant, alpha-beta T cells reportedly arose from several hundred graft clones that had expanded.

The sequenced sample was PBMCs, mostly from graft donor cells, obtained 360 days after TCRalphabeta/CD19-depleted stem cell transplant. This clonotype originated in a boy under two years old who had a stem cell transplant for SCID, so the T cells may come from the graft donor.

The CDR3 sequence: CATSSGTTNEQFF. The CDR3 nucleotides read TGTGCCACCAGCAGTGGGACTACCAATGAGCAGTTCTTC. The chain combines TRBV15 with TRBJ2-1, with 7 bases identical to TRBD2. From germline, CDR1 is LNHNV and CDR2 YYDKDF (reference sequence). The CDR3 is made up of 13 amino acids. V dropped 3 bases and J dropped 6; count of bases not matched to a gene: 2. Supplemented by reference TRBV15 and TRBJ2-1, the full variable domain reads DAMVIQNPRYQVTQFGKPVTLSCSQTLNHNVMYWYQQKSSQAPKLLFHYYDKDFNNEADTPDNFQSRRPNTSFCFLDIRSPGLGDTAMYLCATSSGTTNEQFFGPGTRLTVL.